Included here is one T cell receptor (beta chain) sequence, with context. Its antigen is unidentified. This entry comes from a study of cytomegalovirus exposure and HLA in healthy donors. Study-wide points: When analyzed later, a missense DCLRE1C variant was found to be linked to TCR beta V- and J-gene trimming. A later examination showed that TCR association rates differed by HLA locus, with DRB1 most and HLA-C fewest. Most TCR sequences proved rare, with some public TCRs found in many donors.

13 Jbeta primers and 60 Vbeta primers were used for the PCR. Only in-frame clones appear in the TCRdb table, and some are missing; sequencing was by immunoSEQ multiplex PCR. Of 95,000 or so clones in the sample, 65% to 80% were seen once. The trim removed 2 bases at V and 0 bases at J, leaving 0 bases unmatched. This CDR3 comprises 15 residues. Germline loops: CDR1 KGHSH, CDR2 LQKENI. The rearrangement uses TRBV18 and TRBJ2-1; 8 positions match TRBD2. The TCR originated in a woman aged 50 to 60 in good health and CMV-seropositive. The specimen sequenced was PBMCs. CDR3 in amino acids: CASSPSGSSYNEQFF. CDR3 DNA sequence: TGTGCCAGCTCACCAAGCGGGAGCTCCTACAATGAGCAGTTCTTC.